Presented here are 25 T cell receptor beta chains from one specimen sequenced in a study of blood T cells in healthy people across ages. The second PCR ran about 6 to 12 cycles with a sample-barcoded 5' primer and J-beta primers. MiXCR, applied by TCRdb to the 5' RACE reads, yields one record per CDR3 protein. The sample lists 800,000 to 1,300,000 distinct CDR3 sequences; roughly a quarter were seen once. This same sample was also part of a study on T cells of mothers and their children.

The material sequenced was blood. The receptors stem from a girl aged 2 to 10 in good health.

This clonotype was observed a handful of times. The junction departs from the called germline gene at one end, perhaps through a read error. The rearrangement joins TRBV10-3 to TRBJ2-1; 12 bases map to TRBD1. There are 12 residues in the CDR3. Germline V CDR1 and CDR2: ENHRY, SYGVKD. Written as DNA, the CDR3 is TGTGCCATCAGTGAGGGGGGGACAGGGGGCGACTTC. As protein: CAISEGGTGGDF.

This chain connects TRBV20-1 to TRBJ1-3; D uncertain. From germline, CDR1 is DFQATT and CDR2 SNEGSKA (reference sequence). Trimming left V 6 bases short and J 6 bases short, with 15 bases between. The CDR3 covers 13 residues. CDR3 residues: CSAIDHRENTIYF. The CDR3 nucleotides are TGCAGTGCGATCGATCATCGTGAAAACACCATATATTTT.

This clonotype appeared a few times. The chain uses TRBV12-3 or TRBV12-4 and TRBJ2-7; no definite D call. The CDR3 extends over 15 amino acids. Deletions cut 0 bases from V and 7 bases from J, with 16 bases between. CDR3 DNA: TGTGCCAGCAGTTTAGCGAGGTCGGCGACGCGGGAGCAGTACTTC. It translates to CASSLARSATREQYF.

Note on this clonotype: A read error may account for a junction end that differs from germline. This chain joins TRBV5-5 and TRBJ2-7; possibly TRBD1 for D (6 bases). There are 13 residues in the CDR3. Germline V gene sequence: CDR1 SGHKS, CDR2 YYEKEE (reference sequence). CDR3 region: CASSFTGPYEQHF. The CDR3 bases are TGTGCCAGCAGCTTTACAGGGCCCTACGAGCAGCACTTC.

The V call is TRBV4-3, the J call TRBJ1-6; 9 bases match TRBD1. This CDR3 contains 15 residues. Trimming removed 5 bases from V and 7 bases from J; junction bases left unmatched: 6. Per germline, CDR1 LGHNA and CDR2 YSLEER. CDR3 protein: CASSSGTGKNSPLHF. The CDR3 nucleotides read TGCGCCAGCAGCTCCGGGACAGGGAAGAATTCACCCCTCCACTTT.

The chain links TRBV7-3 to TRBJ2-1, with TRBD2 as a possible D gene (7 bases). With 8 bases removed from V and 9 bases from J, the gap between germline ends came to 17 bases. The CDR3 sequence is 13 residues long. Germline values: CDR1 SGHTA, CDR2 FQGTGA. In nucleotides, the CDR3 is TGTGCCAGCCGGGGGGCCCAGAATGGTGAGCAGTTCTTC. Protein: CASRGAQNGEQFF.

This clonotype turned up a few times. The V and J genes are TRBV29-1 and TRBJ2-5, with D perhaps TRBD2 (6 bases). The CDR3 runs to 13 residues. V lost 3 bases and J lost 5, with 13 bases in between. Germline V CDR1 and CDR2: SQVTM, ANQGSEA. For the CDR3, the DNA is TGCAGCGTTGATGGGCTAGGGAGGGAGACCCAGTACTTC. Its translation is CSVDGLGRETQYF.

This chain links TRBV9 with TRBJ1-2, with D hard to call. This CDR3 contains 14 residues. The germline V gene has CDR1 SGDLS and CDR2 YYNGEE. V lost 0 bases to trimming and J lost 6 bases, with 12 bases between them. This chain's CDR3 is CASSVAGGVDGYTF. CDR3 sequence (DNA): TGTGCCAGCAGCGTAGCTGGCGGGGTTGATGGCTACACCTTC.

V is TRBV12-3 or TRBV12-4 and J is TRBJ2-5; TRBD1 might be the D (6 bases). The J call may be wrong; the DNA end is better matched by TRBJ2-7. The CDR3 totals 15 residues. CDR3 DNA: TGTGCCAGCAGTCTCTTCGGACAGCCAAATTACGAGCAGTACTTC. Protein product: CASSLFGQPNYEQYF.

This clonotype has just a few counts. The V and J genes are TRBV5-1 and TRBJ2-3; no reliable D call. The germline CDR1 and CDR2 sequences are SGHRS and YFSETQ. V lost 4 bases, J lost 3 bases, and 9 bases lay in between. This CDR3 spans 13 amino acids. As DNA, the CDR3 is TGCGCCAGCAGCCCGGCAAAGACAGATACGCAGTATTTT. Amino acid sequence: CASSPAKTDTQYF.

A single count supports this clonotype. This chain links TRBV5-6 with TRBJ2-3; 8 nucleotides match TRBD1. Looked up from germline, CDR1 is SGHDT and CDR2 is YYEEEE. With V trimmed by 3 bases and J by 2 bases, 5 bases remained unmatched. There are 15 residues in the CDR3. The CDR3 sequence is CASSSETGATDTQYF. The CDR3 region has the DNA TGTGCCAGCAGCTCGGAGACAGGGGCCACAGATACGCAGTATTTT.

The chain's CDR3 is CASSRSGTSVYEQYF. In DNA form, the CDR3 reads TGTGCCAGCAGCCGTTCTGGGACTAGCGTCTACGAGCAGTACTTC. This sequence joins TRBV3-1 and TRBJ2-7, with 10 bases that match TRBD2. The CDR3 totals 15 residues. Looked up from germline, CDR1 is LGHDT and CDR2 is YNNKEL (reference sequence). J lost 3 bases, V lost 4 bases, and 6 bases had no gene match.

This clonotype has just a few counts. The CDR3 DNA reads TGCAGTGCTAGTCTCGGGGATAGCAATCAGCCCCAGCATTTT. Its protein is CSASLGDSNQPQHF. The rearrangement uses TRBV20-1 and TRBJ1-5; D remains ambiguous. Germline CDR1 DFQATT, CDR2 SNEGSKA (reference sequence). This CDR3 is built from 14 residues. The V end lost 3 bases, the J end lost 0 bases, and 9 bases lay between the germline ends.

This clonotype was detected a few times. The chain combines TRBV10-2 with TRBJ1-4; D is unclear. Trimming took off 0 bases at V and 2 bases at J, with 7 bases between the two ends. Germline V gene sequence: CDR1 WSHSY, CDR2 SAAADI. There are 15 residues in the CDR3. CDR3 in amino acids: CASSESTETNEKLFF. The DNA of the CDR3 is TGCGCCAGCAGTGAGTCCACAGAGACTAATGAAAAACTGTTTTTT.

This clonotype was counted once. The chain recombines TRBV4-3 with TRBJ1-4, with 8 bases identical to TRBD1. The CDR3 has 18 amino acids. Germline V lookup: CDR1 LGHNA, CDR2 YSLEER. V shed 1 base, J shed 7 bases, and the junction held 14 bases outside the gene matches. CDR3 nucleotide sequence: TGCGCCAGCAGCCAAGGGGCTACAGGGGGAATAGTGGCTGAAAAACTGTTTTTT. Its translation: CASSQGATGGIVAEKLFF.

The gene calls are TRBV28 and TRBJ1-1; D not certain. The CDR3 runs 14 residues. Between the trimmed V and J ends, which lost 3 bases and 6 bases, there was a span of 14 bases. Per germline, CDR1 MDHEN and CDR2 SYDVKM. The CDR3 nucleotides read TGTGCCAGCAGTTTGAAGGAGTTAGGCCCTGAAGCTTTCTTT. Protein sequence: CASSLKELGPEAFF.

CDR3 nucleotide sequence: TGTGCCAGCAGCTTAGTAGGGACAGGGGACGAGCAGTACTTC. This gives the protein CASSLVGTGDEQYF. The J gene is TRBJ2-7, the V gene TRBV7-2, with TRBD1 matching 10 bases. Germline V gene sequence: CDR1 SGHTA, CDR2 FQGNSA. This CDR3 has 14 residues. Losses at the gene ends were 1 base for V and 5 bases for J; bases not matched to a gene: 2.

In this sample, this clonotype turned up a few times. The chain combines TRBV7-9 with TRBJ1-4; 11 positions match TRBD1. The germline V gene encodes CDR1 SEHNR and CDR2 FQNEAQ (reference sequence). The CDR3 extends over 15 amino acids. V trimming: 5 bases; J trimming: 8 bases; junction bases outside the gene matches: 7. The CDR3 DNA sequence: TGTGCCAGCAGCATGGACAGGGGGCGAGGGGAAAAACTGTTTTTT. Protein product: CASSMDRGRGEKLFF.

This clonotype was observed a few times. The J gene is TRBJ1-2, the V gene TRBV5-1, with D hard to call. The CDR3 is 15 amino acids. CDR1 and CDR2 (germline): SGHRS, YFSETQ. Trimming took off 2 bases at V and 0 bases at J, with 11 bases between the two ends. CDR3 sequence (DNA): TGCGCCAGCAGCTTATGGAGGGAGTCTAACTATGGCTACACCTTC. Protein product: CASSLWRESNYGYTF.

This clonotype occurred many times. This chain's CDR3 is CASSPGSGNQPQHF. As DNA, the CDR3 is TGTGCCAGCAGTCCAGGTTCTGGAAATCAGCCCCAGCATTTT. J is TRBJ1-5 and V is TRBV12-3 or TRBV12-4; D not resolved. CDR3 length equals 14 residues. V gave up 5 bases and J gave up 4 bases, with 12 bases separating them.

The chain has TRBV7-2 and TRBJ2-3; no reliable D call. The CDR3 is 16 amino acids. The germline V and J ends were trimmed by 4 bases and 3 bases, with 17 bases remaining between them. Germline CDR1 and CDR2: SGHTA and FQGNSA. CDR3 protein: CASSSLTPIGTDTQYF. CDR3 DNA sequence: TGTGCCAGCAGCTCCCTAACCCCGATCGGTACAGATACGCAGTATTTT.

CDR3 region: CSAVAAGTDTQYF. In DNA, the CDR3 is TGCAGTGCTGTAGCAGCTGGCACAGATACGCAGTATTTT. The rearrangement uses TRBV20-1 and TRBJ2-3, with D hard to call. The CDR3 has 13 amino acids. Deletions cut 5 bases from V and 1 base from J, with 10 bases between. In germline, CDR1 is DFQATT, CDR2 SNEGSKA (reference sequence).

This clonotype appeared a few times. V gene TRBV12-3 or TRBV12-4 combines with J gene TRBJ1-6; a possible D gene is TRBD1 (5 bases). This CDR3 region has 11 residues. The V end was cut by 5 bases, the J end by 14 bases, with 10 bases between. The CDR3 here is CASSTRGALHF. The CDR3, as DNA: TGTGCCAGCAGTACGAGGGGAGCCCTCCACTTT.

This chain uses TRBV9 with TRBJ1-4, with D unclear. This CDR3 has 14 amino acids. Deletions cut 4 bases from V and 5 bases from J, with 12 bases between. The V gene's germline CDR1 is SGDLS and CDR2 YYNGEE. The CDR3 here is CASSPDGMNEKLFF. The CDR3 DNA reads as TGTGCCAGCAGCCCGGACGGGATGAATGAAAAACTGTTTTTT.

The J gene is TRBJ2-7, the V gene TRBV6-1; D perhaps matches TRBD2 (5 bases). Germline-derived CDR1 and CDR2 are MNHNS and SASEGT. CDR3 length: 13 residues. The chain's CDR3 is CGTGNSLTYEQYF. CDR3 sequence (DNA): TGTGGAACCGGGAACTCGTTAACCTACGAGCAGTACTTC.